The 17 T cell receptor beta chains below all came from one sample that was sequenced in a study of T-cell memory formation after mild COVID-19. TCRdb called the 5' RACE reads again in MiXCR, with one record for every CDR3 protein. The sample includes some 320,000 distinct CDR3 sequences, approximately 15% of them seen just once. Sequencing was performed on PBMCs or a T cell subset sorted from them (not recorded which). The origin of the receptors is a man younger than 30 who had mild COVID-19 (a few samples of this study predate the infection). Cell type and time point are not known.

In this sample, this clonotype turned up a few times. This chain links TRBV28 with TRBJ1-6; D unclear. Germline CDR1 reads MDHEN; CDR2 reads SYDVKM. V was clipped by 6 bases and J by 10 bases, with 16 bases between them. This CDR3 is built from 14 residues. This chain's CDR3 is CASSLSTLRSPLHF. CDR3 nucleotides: TGTGCCAGCAGCCTCTCAACCCTGAGGTCACCCCTCCACTTT. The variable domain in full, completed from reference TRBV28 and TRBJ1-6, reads DVKVTQSSRYLVKRTGEKVFLECVQDMDHENMFWYRQDPGLGLRLIYFSYDVKMKEKGDIPEGYSVSREKKERFSLILESASTNQTSMYLCASSLSTLRSPLHFGNGTRLTVT.

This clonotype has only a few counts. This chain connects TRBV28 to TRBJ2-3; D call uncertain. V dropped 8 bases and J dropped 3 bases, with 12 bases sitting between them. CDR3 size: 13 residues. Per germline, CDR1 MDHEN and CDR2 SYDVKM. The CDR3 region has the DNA TGTGCCAGCCTCGCCCCCGGTACAGATACGCAGTATTTT. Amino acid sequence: CASLAPGTDTQYF.

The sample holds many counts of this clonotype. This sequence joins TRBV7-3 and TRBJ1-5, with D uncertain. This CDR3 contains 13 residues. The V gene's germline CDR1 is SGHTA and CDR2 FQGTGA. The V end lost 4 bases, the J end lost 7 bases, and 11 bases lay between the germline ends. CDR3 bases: TGTGCCAGCAGCTCCTTTCCGGGCCAGCCCCAGCATTTT. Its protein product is CASSSFPGQPQHF.

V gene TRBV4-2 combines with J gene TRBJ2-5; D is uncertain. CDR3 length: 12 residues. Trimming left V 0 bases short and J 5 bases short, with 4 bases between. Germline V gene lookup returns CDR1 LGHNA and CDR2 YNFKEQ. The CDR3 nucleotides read TGTGCCAGCAGCCAAGAACCGGAGACCCAGTACTTC. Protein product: CASSQEPETQYF.

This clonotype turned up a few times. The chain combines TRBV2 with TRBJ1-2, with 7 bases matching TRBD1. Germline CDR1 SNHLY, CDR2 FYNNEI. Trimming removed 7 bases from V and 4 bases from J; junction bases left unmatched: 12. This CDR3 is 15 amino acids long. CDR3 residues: CASKRRETGSYGYTF. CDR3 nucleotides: TGTGCCAGCAAGAGGAGAGAGACAGGGTCCTATGGCTACACCTTC.

The CDR3 region has the DNA TGCAGTGCTAGAGTACAGGGCTATGGCTACACCTTC. It codes for CSARVQGYGYTF. The chain has TRBV20-1 and TRBJ1-2; possible D gene TRBD1, 6 bases. The V gene lost 1 base and the J gene lost 4 bases, with 7 bases spanning the gap. CDR3 length equals 12 residues. Germline V gene lookup returns CDR1 DFQATT and CDR2 SNEGSKA (reference sequence).

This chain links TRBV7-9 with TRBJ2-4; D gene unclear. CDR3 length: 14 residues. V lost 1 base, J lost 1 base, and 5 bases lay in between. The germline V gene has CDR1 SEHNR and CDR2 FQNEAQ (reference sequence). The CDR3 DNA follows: TGTGCCAGCAGCTTAGGGGCCGCCAAAAACATTCAGTACTTC. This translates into CASSLGAAKNIQYF.

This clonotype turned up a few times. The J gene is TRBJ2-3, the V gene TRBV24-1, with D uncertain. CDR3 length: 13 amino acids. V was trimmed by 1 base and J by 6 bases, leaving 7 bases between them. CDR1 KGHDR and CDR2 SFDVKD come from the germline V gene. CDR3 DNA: TGTGCCACCAGTGATTTCGTATCGGATACGCAGTATTTT. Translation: CATSDFVSDTQYF.

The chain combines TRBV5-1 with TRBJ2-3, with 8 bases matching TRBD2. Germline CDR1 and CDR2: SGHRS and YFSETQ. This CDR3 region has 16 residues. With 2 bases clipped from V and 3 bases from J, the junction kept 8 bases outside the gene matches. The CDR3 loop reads CASSLSGTRGTDTQYF. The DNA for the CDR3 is TGCGCCAGCAGCTTATCCGGGACTAGGGGGACAGATACGCAGTATTTT.

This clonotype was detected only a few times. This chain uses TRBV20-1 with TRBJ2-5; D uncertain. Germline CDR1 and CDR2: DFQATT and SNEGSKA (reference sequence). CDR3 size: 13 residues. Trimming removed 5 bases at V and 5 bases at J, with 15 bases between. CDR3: CSAPAQAGETQYF. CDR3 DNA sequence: TGCAGTGCTCCGGCCCAGGCTGGCGAGACCCAGTACTTC.

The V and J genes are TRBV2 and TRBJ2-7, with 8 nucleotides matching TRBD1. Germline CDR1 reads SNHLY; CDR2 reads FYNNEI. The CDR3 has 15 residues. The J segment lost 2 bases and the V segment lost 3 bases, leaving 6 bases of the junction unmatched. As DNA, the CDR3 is TGTGCCAGCAGTGAGGGTCAGGGGGCCCCCTACGAGCAGTACGTC. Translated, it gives CASSEGQGAPYEQYV.

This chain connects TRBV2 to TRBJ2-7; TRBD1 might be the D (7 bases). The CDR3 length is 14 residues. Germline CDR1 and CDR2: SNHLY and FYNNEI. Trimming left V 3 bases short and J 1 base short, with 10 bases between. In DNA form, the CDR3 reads TGTGCCAGCAGTGACCAGGGGGGTTCCTACGAGCAGTACTTC. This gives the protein CASSDQGGSYEQYF.

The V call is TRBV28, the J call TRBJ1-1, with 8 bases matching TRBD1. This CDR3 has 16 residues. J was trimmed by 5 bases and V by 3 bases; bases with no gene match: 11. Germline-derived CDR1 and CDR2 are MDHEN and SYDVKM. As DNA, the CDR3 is TGTGCCAGCAGTTTGTTGGGACAGGTTTTGCGGACTGAAGCTTTCTTT. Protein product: CASSLLGQVLRTEAFF.

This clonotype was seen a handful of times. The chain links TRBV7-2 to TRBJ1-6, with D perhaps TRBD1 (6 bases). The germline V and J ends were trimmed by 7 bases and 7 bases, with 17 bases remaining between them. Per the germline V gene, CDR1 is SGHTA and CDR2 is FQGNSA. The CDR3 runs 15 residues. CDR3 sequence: CASTGGRALNSPLHF. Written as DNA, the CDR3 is TGTGCCAGCACCGGGGGCAGGGCACTAAATTCACCCCTCCACTTT.

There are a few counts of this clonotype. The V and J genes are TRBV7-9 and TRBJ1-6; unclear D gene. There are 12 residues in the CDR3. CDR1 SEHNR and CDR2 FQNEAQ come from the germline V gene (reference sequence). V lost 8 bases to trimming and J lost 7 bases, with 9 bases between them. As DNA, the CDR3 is TGTGCCAGCCGCGCGGAAAATTCACCCCTCCACTTT. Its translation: CASRAENSPLHF. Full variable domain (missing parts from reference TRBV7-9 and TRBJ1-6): DTGVSQNPRHKITKRGQNVTFRCDPISEHNRLYWYRQTLGQGPEFLTYFQNEAQLEKSRLLSDRFSAERPKGSFSTLEIQRTEQGDSAMYLCASRAENSPLHFGNGTRLTVT.

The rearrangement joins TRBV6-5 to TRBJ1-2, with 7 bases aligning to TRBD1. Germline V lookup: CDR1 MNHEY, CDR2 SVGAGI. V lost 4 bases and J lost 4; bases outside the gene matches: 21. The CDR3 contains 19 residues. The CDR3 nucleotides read TGTGCCAGCAGTTCCCTCAGGGGGGCGACCGACTTCAGGGTCTATGGCTACACCTTC. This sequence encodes CASSSLRGATDFRVYGYTF.

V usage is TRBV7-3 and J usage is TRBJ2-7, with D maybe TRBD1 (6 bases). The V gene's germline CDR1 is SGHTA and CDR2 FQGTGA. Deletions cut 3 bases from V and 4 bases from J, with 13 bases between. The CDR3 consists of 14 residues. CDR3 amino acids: CASSFRGEGYEQYF. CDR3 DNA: TGTGCCAGCAGCTTCAGGGGCGAAGGATACGAGCAGTACTTC.